These 18 T cell receptor beta chains came from one sample sequenced in a study of shared clonotypes between healthy human individuals. The assay was immunoSEQ multiplex PCR, and TCRdb's table has in-frame clones only and misses some. The data contain 800,000 or so clones, about 96% of them seen just once; the ten biggest clones take up over 0.2%. Naive-designated CD8 cells lacked CD45RO, were positively enriched for CCR7, and omitted terminally differentiated effector memory CD45RA+ cells. Source material: naive CD8+ T cells sorted from blood. The receptors stem from a young man in good health.

The chain links TRBV29-1 to TRBJ2-1, with D hard to call. V was clipped by 4 bases and J by 5 bases, with 15 bases between them. The germline CDR1 and CDR2 sequences are SQVTM and ANQGSEA. This CDR3 is built from 14 residues. The CDR3 protein is CSVVELVINNEQFF. CDR3 coding DNA: TGCAGCGTTGTCGAGTTAGTAATAAACAATGAGCAGTTCTTC.

The chain employs TRBV6-5 and TRBJ2-1; 9 positions agree with TRBD2. Germline V CDR1 and CDR2: MNHEY, SVGAGI. This CDR3 has 16 amino acids. V shed 1 base, J shed 4 bases, and the junction held 5 bases outside the gene matches. The CDR3 loop reads CASSYFPSGAYNEQFF. In DNA, the CDR3 is TGTGCCAGCAGTTACTTTCCTAGCGGGGCTTACAATGAGCAGTTCTTC.

This chain connects TRBV5-1 to TRBJ2-3, with no clear D. The CDR3 is made up of 13 amino acids. V lost 7 bases and J lost 5, with 14 bases in between. CDR1 and CDR2 from the germline V gene are SGHRS and YFSETQ. The CDR3 spells CASSTWPGDTQYF. The DNA of the CDR3 is TGCGCCAGCTCCACGTGGCCAGGAGATACGCAGTATTTT.

On this clone itself: The germline gene is not matched at one end of the junction; a read error may be the cause. The CDR3 region is CASSDEGTGINF. CDR3 coding DNA: TGTGCCAGTAGCGACGAAGGGACAGGGATTAACTTC. V gene TRBV19 combines with J gene TRBJ2-7, with 9 bases lining up with TRBD1. Germline V gives CDR1 LNHDA, CDR2 SQIVND (reference sequence). The CDR3 contains 12 residues.

V and J are TRBV11-2 and TRBJ2-7, with D perhaps matching TRBD1 (6 bases). Germline V gene lookup returns CDR1 SGHAT and CDR2 FQNNGV. Trimming pared 1 base from V and 2 bases from J, leaving 12 bases between. The CDR3 loop spans 15 amino acids. The CDR3 sequence is CASSLGADRAYEQYF. The CDR3 DNA reads as TGTGCCAGCAGCTTAGGCGCGGACAGAGCCTACGAGCAGTACTTC.

The chain carries TRBV13 and TRBJ2-1, with TRBD1 identical over 8 bases. Germline V gives CDR1 PRHDT, CDR2 FYEKMQ (reference sequence). The CDR3 length is 15 residues. The trim removed 1 base at V and 8 bases at J, leaving 7 bases unmatched. The CDR3 here is CASSLDRGILYEQFF. In DNA form, the CDR3 reads TGTGCCAGCAGCTTAGACAGGGGGATACTCTATGAGCAGTTCTTC.

Comment on this clone: The sample has other DNA sequences that encode this CDR3 too. V and J are TRBV5-1 and TRBJ2-7; TRBD1 matches at 10 bases. Germline V gives CDR1 SGHRS, CDR2 YFSETQ. The CDR3 covers 14 residues. The V segment lost 3 bases and the J segment 2 bases; nucleotides outside the gene matches: 2. The DNA of the CDR3 is TGCGCCAGCAGCTATGGACAGGGGGCCTACGAGCAGTACTTC. This gives the protein CASSYGQGAYEQYF. Supplemented by reference TRBV5-1 and TRBJ2-7, the full variable domain reads KAGVTQTPRYLIKTRGQQVTLSCSPISGHRSVSWYQQTPGQGLQFLFEYFSETQRNKGNFPGRFSGRQFSNSRSEMNVSTLELGDSALYLCASSYGQGAYEQYFGPGTRLTVT.

The chain employs TRBV6-1 and TRBJ2-1; no reliable D call. The CDR3 spans 10 residues. V was clipped by 8 bases and J by 7 bases, with 6 bases between them. CDR1 is MNHNS and CDR2 is SASEGT in the germline V gene. The CDR3 protein is CASRWNEQFF. The CDR3, as DNA: TGTGCCAGCCGGTGGAATGAGCAGTTCTTC.

The chain has TRBV7-9 and TRBJ2-3; 12 nucleotides agree with TRBD2. Germline trimming cut 4 bases from V and 4 bases from J; bases unmatched to any gene: 3. Germline V gene data show CDR1 as SEHNR and CDR2 as FQNEAQ (reference sequence). This CDR3 spans 15 amino acids. The CDR3 spells CASSSTSGRPDTQYF. CDR3 nucleotide sequence: TGTGCCAGCAGCTCGACTAGCGGGAGACCAGATACGCAGTATTTT.

The chain employs TRBV4-3 and TRBJ1-2; D not resolved. CDR3 length: 15 amino acids. Germline lookup yields CDR1 LGHNA and CDR2 YSLEER. V lost 4 bases and J 4 bases, leaving 16 bases between the germline ends. CDR3 sequence (DNA): TGCGCCAGCAGCCCGGGTTTTTCTGCAGCCTATGGCTACACCTTC. Translating gives CASSPGFSAAYGYTF.

This chain links TRBV7-2 with TRBJ1-2, with D perhaps matching TRBD1 (5 bases). Per germline, CDR1 SGHTA and CDR2 FQGNSA. The CDR3 is 17 residues long. Trimming pared 4 bases from V and 4 bases from J, leaving 22 bases between. CDR3 sequence reads: CASSSMGVDIRGYGYTF. The CDR3 DNA sequence: TGTGCCAGCAGCTCAATGGGGGTGGACATCCGGGGCTATGGCTACACCTTC.

The CDR3 DNA is TGTGCCAGCAGTGAATTTATTAGCGAGGACGAGCAGTACTTC. Residues: CASSEFISEDEQYF. The gene calls are TRBV2 and TRBJ2-7; weak D call: TRBD2 (5 bases). Germline CDR1 SNHLY, CDR2 FYNNEI. There are 14 residues in the CDR3. V lost 2 bases and J lost 5, with 13 bases in between. Variable domain in full (rest from reference TRBV2 and TRBJ2-7): EPEVTQTPSHQVTQMGQEVILRCVPISNHLYFYWYRQILGQKVEFLVSFYNNEISEKSEIFDDQFSVERPDGSNFTLKIRSTKLEDSAMYFCASSEFISEDEQYFGPGTRLTVT.

The J gene is TRBJ2-5, the V gene TRBV9, with a tentative D call TRBD1 (6 bases). The ends were cut back, 4 bases at V and 0 bases at J, with 19 bases in the middle. Looked up from germline, CDR1 is SGDLS and CDR2 is YYNGEE. The CDR3 covers 17 residues. Here the CDR3 DNA reads TGTGCCAGCAGCACAGCTCTGGACAGCAAGCACCAAGAGACCCAGTACTTC. This translates into CASSTALDSKHQETQYF. Full variable domain (rest looked up from reference TRBV9 and TRBJ2-5): DSGVTQTPKHLITATGQRVTLRCSPRSGDLSVYWYQQSLDQGLQFLIQYYNGEERAKGNILERFSAQQFPDLHSELNLSSLELGDSALYFCASSTALDSKHQETQYFGPGTRLLVL.

The rearrangement joins TRBV27 to TRBJ2-1, with TRBD2 matching over 7 bases. CDR3 length: 15 residues. V dropped 8 bases and J dropped 3; count of bases not matched to a gene: 10. Per germline, CDR1 MNHEY and CDR2 SMNVEV (reference sequence). CDR3 loop: CASGYTSVYYNEQFF. CDR3 DNA sequence: TGTGCCAGCGGATACACTAGCGTTTACTACAATGAGCAGTTCTTC.

Only a few counts were recorded for this clone. The same CDR3 is also encoded by other DNA sequences in this sample. The chain recombines TRBV5-1 with TRBJ2-7; 7 nucleotides match TRBD1. Germline CDR1 SGHRS, CDR2 YFSETQ. The V gene end was trimmed by 0 bases and the J gene end by 0 bases; junction bases not matched to a gene: 0. The length of the CDR3 is 14 residues. The CDR3 sequence: CASSLGDSSYEQYF. CDR3 DNA: TGCGCCAGCAGCTTGGGGGACAGCTCCTACGAGCAGTACTTC.

The V gene is TRBV5-1, the J gene TRBJ2-1; 8 positions match TRBD1. Germline V gene data show CDR1 as SGHRS and CDR2 as YFSETQ. This CDR3 region has 15 residues. J was trimmed by 8 bases and V by 3 bases; bases with no gene match: 10. CDR3 sequence: CASSWAQGAQDEQFF. CDR3 bases: TGCGCCAGCAGCTGGGCCCAGGGGGCCCAGGATGAGCAGTTCTTC.

The sample holds one count of this clone. The V call is TRBV13, the J call TRBJ1-2, with D perhaps matching TRBD1 (5 bases). V dropped 0 bases and J dropped 0 bases, with 11 bases sitting between them. The CDR3 length is 16 residues. The germline V gene has CDR1 PRHDT and CDR2 FYEKMQ (reference sequence). CDR3 sequence (DNA): TGTGCCAGCAGCTTAGGGCTCCAGGGCCCTAACTATGGCTACACCTTC. This encodes CASSLGLQGPNYGYTF.

This chain uses TRBV10-1 with TRBJ2-1; 8 bases line up with TRBD2. The trim removed 8 bases at V and 4 bases at J, leaving 22 bases unmatched. This CDR3 comprises 19 residues. In germline, CDR1 is WNHNN, CDR2 SYGVQD (reference sequence). The chain's CDR3 is CASLEGGLAGLHWYNEQFF. Here the CDR3 DNA reads TGCGCCAGCTTAGAGGGCGGGCTAGCGGGTCTCCACTGGTACAATGAGCAGTTCTTC.